Listed here are 29 T cell receptor beta chains from one sample, sequenced in a study of CD8 T cells in ankylosing spondylitis. No antigen has been assigned to these receptors. MiXCR, applied by TCRdb to the 5' RACE reads, yields one record per CDR3 protein. The sample carries 750,000 to 850,000 distinct CDR3 sequences, approximately 10% recorded once. Notes on the study in general: Ankylosing spondylitis blood appeared to carry a characteristic TCR beta motif of eight or nine highly homologous variants.

The material sequenced was blood, either unsorted or a sorted T cell fraction (not recorded which). The receptors come from a male donor with ankylosing spondylitis.

This clonotype was seen more than once but under ten times. The chain uses TRBV18 and TRBJ2-2; D is unclear. The CDR3 has 13 amino acids. Germline CDR1 reads KGHSH; CDR2 reads LQKENI. Trimming stripped 6 bases from V and 3 bases from J, with 8 bases between. As DNA, the CDR3 is TGTGCCAGCTCTAGGGCGGACACCGGGGAGCTGTTTTTT. Translating it yields CASSRADTGELFF.

This clonotype has only a few counts. The rearrangement uses TRBV20-1 and TRBJ2-7, with a possible D match to TRBD1 (5 bases). Trimming took 3 bases from V and 0 from J, leaving 18 bases between them. Germline V gene lookup returns CDR1 DFQATT and CDR2 SNEGSKA (reference sequence). This CDR3 is 16 amino acids long. The CDR3 loop reads CSASLGQRISSYEQYF. The CDR3 nucleotides are TGCAGTGCTAGTTTGGGGCAGAGAATAAGCTCCTACGAGCAGTACTTC.

This clonotype has only a few counts. V and J are TRBV30 and TRBJ2-7; no clear D gene. This CDR3 spans 14 amino acids. Looked up from germline, CDR1 is GTSNPN and CDR2 is SVGIG (reference sequence). V was shortened by 0 bases and J by 7 bases, with 16 bases between the two germline ends. This CDR3 reads CAWSVSRLRGEQYF. CDR3 DNA: TGTGCCTGGAGTGTAAGCAGGCTTCGTGGGGAGCAGTACTTC.

This clonotype was detected ten times or more. The V call is TRBV5-1, the J call TRBJ2-1, with D perhaps TRBD2 (5 bases). The V end lost 0 bases, the J end lost 4 bases, and 8 bases lay between the germline ends. Germline lookup yields CDR1 SGHRS and CDR2 YFSETQ. The CDR3 has 14 amino acids. CDR3 in DNA: TGCGCCAGCAGCTTGGATGGAGGTTACAATGAGCAGTTCTTC. It codes for CASSLDGGYNEQFF.

This clonotype was picked up a small number of times. The gene calls are TRBV25-1 and TRBJ2-3, with 10 bases fitting TRBD1. The CDR3 is 16 amino acids. CDR1 and CDR2 (germline): MGHDK, SYGVNS. The J segment lost 4 bases and the V segment lost 0 bases, leaving 4 bases of the junction unmatched. CDR3 sequence: CASSEYGTGAADTQYF. The CDR3 coding sequence is TGTGCCAGCAGTGAATATGGGACAGGGGCAGCAGATACGCAGTATTTT.

This clonotype showed up many times. The chain combines TRBV29-1 with TRBJ2-5; D is unresolved. Germline loops: CDR1 SQVTM, CDR2 ANQGSEA. This CDR3 spans 13 amino acids. Trimming took off 6 bases at V and 2 bases at J, with 13 bases between the two ends. The CDR3 nucleotides are TGCAGCGTCGCTCGGACGGATCAAGAGACCCAGTACTTC. It encodes CSVARTDQETQYF.

This chain joins TRBV5-6 and TRBJ2-3, with TRBD1 as a possible D gene (5 bases). This CDR3 contains 12 residues. V lost 4 bases and J 10 bases, leaving 13 bases between the germline ends. From germline, CDR1 is SGHDT and CDR2 YYEEEE. The CDR3 loop is CASSADREAQYF. The CDR3 coding sequence is TGTGCCAGCAGCGCCGACAGAGAAGCGCAGTATTTT.

This clonotype was seen a handful of times. This sequence joins TRBV7-2 and TRBJ2-2; 8 nucleotides agree with TRBD1. CDR1 SGHTA and CDR2 FQGNSA come from the germline V gene. The CDR3 extends over 16 amino acids. V trimming: 4 bases; J trimming: 6 bases; junction bases outside the gene matches: 10. CDR3 nucleotide sequence: TGTGCCAGCAGCTCGCTCCGGACAGGGATCGCCGGGGAGCTGTTTTTT. Protein product: CASSSLRTGIAGELFF.

The chain is built from TRBV12-3 or TRBV12-4 and TRBJ1-1; weak D call: TRBD1 (6 bases). V lost 1 base to trimming and J lost 6 bases, with 12 bases between them. This CDR3 has 14 amino acids. The CDR3 DNA reads TGTGCCAGCAGTTTAGTCAGGGGTATCTCTGAAGCTTTCTTT. Translated, it gives CASSLVRGISEAFF.

This chain joins TRBV6-2 or TRBV6-3 and TRBJ2-1; D is possibly TRBD1 (5 bases). Trimming left V 0 bases short and J 2 bases short, with 8 bases between. The germline CDR1 and CDR2 sequences are MNHEY and SVGEGT. The CDR3 sequence is 15 residues long. CDR3 DNA sequence: TGTGCCAGCAGTTACTCGCCAGGGACCTACAATGAGCAGTTCTTC. This codes for CASSYSPGTYNEQFF.

This clonotype has a handful of counts. The chain employs TRBV19 and TRBJ2-7, with TRBD1 matching over 7 bases. With 6 bases clipped from V and 1 base from J, the junction kept 6 bases outside the gene matches. In germline, CDR1 is LNHDA, CDR2 SQIVND (reference sequence). This CDR3 has 14 amino acids. The CDR3 is CASRWDRGSYEQYF. The CDR3 coding sequence is TGTGCCAGTAGATGGGACAGAGGATCCTACGAGCAGTACTTC.

This clonotype was observed at least ten times. The chain couples TRBV7-2 to TRBJ1-5, with D possibly TRBD1 on 5 matching bases. The length of the CDR3 is 15 residues. Trimming took off 3 bases at V and 4 bases at J, with 13 bases between the two ends. CDR1 and CDR2 (germline): SGHTA, FQGNSA. In DNA, the CDR3 is TGTGCCAGCAGCTTCCAGGGATTAGGGAATCAGCCCCAGCATTTT. The encoded protein is CASSFQGLGNQPQHF.

This clonotype was seen a handful of times. V gene TRBV24-1 combines with J gene TRBJ2-1; D assignment may be TRBD1 or TRBD2 (5 bases each). This CDR3 contains 14 residues. Germline assignment: CDR1 KGHDR and CDR2 SFDVKD. The germline V and J ends were trimmed by 7 bases and 6 bases, with 15 bases remaining between them. CDR3 coding DNA: TGTGCCACCAGCCGGGACGGGCTCTCCAATGAGCAGTTCTTC. Translating it yields CATSRDGLSNEQFF.

The chain employs TRBV18 and TRBJ1-5; D ambiguous. V was trimmed by 4 bases and J by 5 bases, leaving 9 bases between them. The CDR3 has 13 residues. The V gene's germline CDR1 is KGHSH and CDR2 LQKENI. The CDR3 coding sequence is TGTGCCAGCTCACAACGCCTGGATCAGCCCCAGCATTTT. It specifies CASSQRLDQPQHF.

This chain uses TRBV7-2 with TRBJ1-1; possible D gene TRBD1, 5 bases. The V end lost 0 bases, the J end lost 1 base, and 9 bases lay between the germline ends. The length of the CDR3 is 15 residues. The germline gives CDR1 SGHTA, CDR2 FQGNSA. CDR3 coding DNA: TGTGCCAGCAGCTTAGCGTTAGGGGCGAACACTGAAGCTTTCTTT. Its protein product is CASSLALGANTEAFF.

This chain joins TRBV12-3 or TRBV12-4 and TRBJ1-1; D call uncertain. V lost 3 bases and J lost 3, with 8 bases in between. This CDR3 spans 13 amino acids. The CDR3 loop is CASSFSPYTEAFF. The CDR3 DNA is TGTGCCAGCAGTTTTTCTCCCTACACTGAAGCTTTCTTT.

This clonotype has more than one count but fewer than ten. The V and J genes are TRBV7-2 and TRBJ2-2; D unclear. This CDR3 is built from 15 residues. The V and J ends lost 1 base and 5 bases respectively, with 11 bases between them. Germline V gene lookup returns CDR1 SGHTA and CDR2 FQGNSA. CDR3 in DNA: TGTGCCAGCAGCTTAGTTGGGTGGGATACCGGGGAGCTGTTTTTT. This encodes CASSLVGWDTGELFF.

The chain's CDR3 is CASSPRDKGNQPQHF. The CDR3 bases are TGTGCCAGCAGCCCCCGGGACAAGGGTAATCAGCCCCAGCATTTT. The rearrangement joins TRBV28 to TRBJ1-5; weak D call: TRBD1 (6 bases). Germline V gene sequence: CDR1 MDHEN, CDR2 SYDVKM. Trimming left V 6 bases short and J 4 bases short, with 16 bases between. The CDR3 contains 15 residues.

V gene TRBV5-1 combines with J gene TRBJ2-1, with no clear D. From germline, CDR1 is SGHRS and CDR2 YFSETQ. The V end was cut by 0 bases, the J end by 3 bases, with 13 bases between. The CDR3 runs to 16 residues. CDR3 nucleotide sequence: TGCGCCAGCAGCTTGGCCACGACCCCCGTCTACAATGAGCAGTTCTTC. Its protein product is CASSLATTPVYNEQFF.

V usage is TRBV6-1 and J usage is TRBJ2-7, with 8 bases identical to TRBD1. The trim removed 4 bases at V and 2 bases at J, leaving 7 bases unmatched. In germline, CDR1 is MNHNS, CDR2 SASEGT. The CDR3 has 15 residues. The CDR3: CASSGLGTGPYEQYF. DNA for the CDR3: TGTGCCAGCAGTGGACTCGGGACAGGCCCCTACGAGCAGTACTTC.

The chain employs TRBV15 and TRBJ2-1; TRBD2 might be the D (6 bases). Trimming pared 1 base from V and 4 bases from J, leaving 11 bases between. Looked up from germline, CDR1 is LNHNV and CDR2 is YYDKDF (reference sequence). The CDR3 is 15 residues long. The CDR3: CATSRVGAGYNEQFF. CDR3 DNA sequence: TGTGCCACCAGCAGAGTAGGGGCGGGGTACAATGAGCAGTTCTTC.

This chain uses TRBV4-3 with TRBJ1-5, with D hard to call. This CDR3 is 15 amino acids long. V was trimmed by 0 bases and J by 6 bases, leaving 12 bases between them. CDR1 LGHNA and CDR2 YSLEER come from the germline V gene. Here the CDR3 DNA reads TGCGCCAGCAGCCAAGATCTGCGGGTGGGTCAGCCCCAGCATTTT. It translates to CASSQDLRVGQPQHF.

The chain joins TRBV5-6 to TRBJ1-2; D gene ambiguous. Germline V gene data show CDR1 as SGHDT and CDR2 as YYEEEE. The CDR3 contains 13 residues. The germline V and J ends were trimmed by 4 bases and 6 bases, with 13 bases remaining between them. Here the CDR3 reads CASSLHERDGYTF. As DNA, the CDR3 is TGTGCCAGCAGCCTGCACGAACGCGATGGCTACACCTTC.

This clonotype was counted between two and nine times. This chain links TRBV7-2 with TRBJ2-3, with 8 bases aligning to TRBD2. CDR1 SGHTA and CDR2 FQGNSA come from the germline V gene. This CDR3 is built from 17 residues. V lost 3 bases, J lost 4 bases, and 12 bases stayed unmatched. The chain's CDR3 is CASSFRAGRASADTQYF. The CDR3 DNA sequence: TGTGCCAGCAGCTTCAGGGCCGGGAGGGCCAGTGCAGATACGCAGTATTTT.

This chain connects TRBV24-1 to TRBJ1-2, with D perhaps TRBD1 (6 bases). Germline V gene data show CDR1 as KGHDR and CDR2 as SFDVKD. There are 13 residues in the CDR3. The V and J ends lost 2 bases and 8 bases respectively, with 11 bases between them. The DNA for the CDR3 is TGTGCCACCAGTGATTGGGCCGGGGGCGGCTACACCTTC. Translation gives CATSDWAGGGYTF.

This clonotype was observed a few times. This chain joins TRBV29-1 and TRBJ2-3, with 9 bases identical to TRBD1. The germline V gene encodes CDR1 SQVTM and CDR2 ANQGSEA. This CDR3 comprises 15 residues. Germline trimming cut 7 bases from V and 2 bases from J; bases unmatched to any gene: 10. CDR3 nucleotides: TGCAGCGCCGAAGGACAGGGGACATCCACAGATACGCAGTATTTT. Its protein is CSAEGQGTSTDTQYF.

This clonotype has a handful of counts. CDR3 in amino acids: CAISSGTSGGSPSNEQFF. The CDR3 DNA follows: TGTGCCATCAGTTCCGGGACTAGCGGGGGTTCCCCCAGTAATGAGCAGTTCTTC. The rearrangement links TRBV10-3 to TRBJ2-1; 14 nucleotides align to TRBD2. V was pared by 5 bases and J by 7 bases, with 13 bases of the junction left unmatched. CDR1 ENHRY and CDR2 SYGVKD come from the germline V gene. The CDR3 contains 18 residues.

This clonotype was detected only a few times. The chain carries TRBV7-2 and TRBJ2-5, with a weak D call TRBD2 (6 bases). The CDR3 is 14 amino acids. Trimming stripped 5 bases from V and 2 bases from J, with 12 bases between. Looked up from germline, CDR1 is SGHTA and CDR2 is FQGNSA. CDR3 amino acids: CASSPVGGQETQYF. The CDR3 DNA sequence: TGTGCCAGCAGCCCGGTGGGGGGTCAAGAGACCCAGTACTTC.

The chain links TRBV29-1 to TRBJ2-5; 11 nucleotides align to TRBD2. CDR1 and CDR2 (germline): SQVTM, ANQGSEA. V was clipped by 8 bases and J by 4 bases; unmatched bases: 9. The CDR3 is 14 amino acids. CDR3 DNA sequence: TGCAGCATCGCACTAGCGGGAGTGGTAGAGACCCAGTACTTC. Its protein is CSIALAGVVETQYF. The whole variable domain, filled in from reference TRBV29-1 and TRBJ2-5, reads SAVISQKPSRDICQRGTSLTIQCQVDSQVTMMFWYRQQPGQSLTLIATANQGSEATYESGFVIDKFPISRPNLTFSTLTVSNMSPEDSSIYLCSIALAGVVETQYFGPGTRLLVL.